This T cell receptor (beta chain) was captured in a study of blood T cell repertoires in COVID-19. V was trimmed by 0 bases and J by 4 bases, leaving 9 bases between them. The length of the CDR3 is 14 residues. Germline V gene sequence: CDR1 SGHNT, CDR2 YYREEE (reference sequence). Data came from immunoSEQ multiplex PCR; TCRdb stores just in-frame clones and leaves some out. The table has roughly 280,000 clones, around 89% seen once. Individuals drawn from about two dozen US areas were roughly 18 to 89 years old. Participants' own reports of clinical history determined their cohort assignment. Sequencing was done on a sample of PBMCs or T cells enriched from blood (not recorded which). This receptor was taken from a woman in her twenties or thirties with acute COVID-19. The rearrangement links TRBV5-4 to TRBJ2-3; D remains unclear. CDR3 nucleotides: TGTGCCAGCAGCTTGGGAGGATTACCAGATACGCAGTATTTT. Protein: CASSLGGLPDTQYF.